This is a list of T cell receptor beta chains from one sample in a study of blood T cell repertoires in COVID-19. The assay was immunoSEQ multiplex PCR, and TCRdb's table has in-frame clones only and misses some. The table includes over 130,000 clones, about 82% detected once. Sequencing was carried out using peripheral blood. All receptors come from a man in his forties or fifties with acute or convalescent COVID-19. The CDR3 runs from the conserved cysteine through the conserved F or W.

CASSQDQGPTGELFF	TRBV14	TRBJ2-2
CASSPTDRVGELFF	TRBV4-1	TRBJ2-2
CASSYQETSGRINEQFF	TRBV18	TRBJ2-1
CASRQGRRTEAFF	TRBV28	TRBJ1-1
CASSPMVRQPQHF	TRBV19	TRBJ1-5
CASSLGQGEKLFF	TRBV5-1	TRBJ1-4
CASSASGGGNTEAFF	TRBV9	TRBJ1-1
CASSLTYSGTQLSTAYGYTF	TRBV5-1	TRBJ1-2
CASSEQLLAGGEQFF	TRBV10-1	TRBJ2-1
CASSEFGAGDGYTF	TRBV6-1	TRBJ1-2
CASSMSAGAYNEQFF	TRBV19	TRBJ2-1
CASSLQGLNYGYTF	TRBV5-5	TRBJ1-2
CASSEGTAYGYTF	TRBV10-1	TRBJ1-2
CASSQGSYEQYF	TRBV14	TRBJ2-7
CASSPGTGEVGELFF	TRBV3-1/TRBV3-2	TRBJ2-2
CASSLFAGGNSPLHF	TRBV28	TRBJ1-6
CASSPGQNTEAFF	TRBV4-1	TRBJ1-1
CASSSYSGGGHNEQFF	TRBV6-5	TRBJ2-1
CASSRFPGATNEKLFF	TRBV19	TRBJ1-4
CASSAPPSTGELFF	TRBV9	TRBJ2-2
CASTSLADQHNEQFF	TRBV19	TRBJ2-1
CASSFPRGMNTEAFF	TRBV11-2	TRBJ1-1
CASSPRANRGYEKLFF	TRBV11-2	TRBJ1-4
CASSISGSVSYEQYF	TRBV7-3	TRBJ2-7